This section outlines one T cell receptor (beta chain) sequence together with its context. This clone's antigen is unknown. Base quality data are lacking; no much larger clone is found one base away. This record comes from a study of response to subunit inactivated influenza vaccine (dated by TCRdb to about 2018). Study-level background: To follow how T cells responded to a trivalent subunit inactivated influenza vaccine, the researchers relied on deep quantitative profiling of the T cell receptor repertoire.

The paper's findings and limits, for the study overall: According to the authors, only a limited number of new T cells may be recruited by each seasonal influenza vaccination.

The library was generated by RT-PCR. Sequencing was performed on an Illumina HiSeq 2500. The public reads were reanalyzed by TCRdb: fastp trimming at Q25, MiXCR alignment, in-frame beta chains only. When rows share a CDR3 protein, they turn into one entry using the most common DNA and genes. Recorded for this sample are 650,000 to 850,000 distinct CDR3 sequences; approximately 15% of them occurred a single time. In total, the top ten clones hold approximately 7% of the sample. After removal of 5 bases from V and 2 bases from J, the junction retains 4 bases not matched to a gene. Reading from cysteine to phenylalanine, the CDR3 counts 13 amino acids. Just the 39-base CDR3 DNA is kept, in frame starting at base 1. CDR1 and CDR2, looked up from the germline V gene (reference sequence), are DFQATT and SNEGSKA.

This TCR was sampled from a man aged 45 to 65 who received an inactivated influenza vaccine. Donor details come from another sample of the same person, matched by shared clones. This receptor chain uses TRBV20-1 and TRBJ2-7, and 9 junctional nucleotides match TRBD1. Sequencing used PBMCs from blood, obtained approximately 15 days before vaccination. The nucleotide sequence reads TGCAGTGCTCGAACAGGGGGCGCCTACGAGCAGTACTTC. It translates as CSARTGGAYEQYF.